This T cell receptor (beta chain) was found in a study of T cell repertoires in cytomegalovirus infection. Across the whole study: Recently identified HLA-C-restricted CMV epitopes were among the peptides used. A matching HLA type, together with CMV infection, was signaled by public TCR beta signatures. Overall study results and limits: Summed public TCR beta family frequency identified CMV carriers bearing the relevant HLA. The ex vivo response showed dominance by HLA-C-restricted CMV-specific TCR beta clonotypes.

The CDR3 has 18 residues. CDR1 is SGHVS and CDR2 is FNYEAQ in the germline V gene. The ends were cut back, 4 bases at V and 1 base at J, with 22 bases in the middle. From the reads, TCRdb called clonotypes with MiXCR, one entry per CDR3 protein. The repertoire includes about 920,000 distinct CDR3 sequences, approximately 32% of them detected once, and roughly 13% sits in the top ten. As for this clonotype: Its antigen is still unknown.

Specimen: cultured CD8+ T cells from PBMCs, collected from culture after CMV antigen stimulation. The J gene is TRBJ2-5, the V gene TRBV7-6; tentatively, D is TRBD1 or TRBD2 (7 bases each). This clonotype was sampled from a human donor in good health (CMV status not recorded). Some clones in this sample may be carry-over from other donors' samples. In nucleotides, the CDR3 is TGTGCCAGCAGCTCCCAGGGGGGGGCCGTCGGCCCCCAAGAGACCCAGTACTTC. This codes for CASSSQGGAVGPQETQYF.